One and the same sample provided the 15 T cell receptor beta chains below, sequenced in a study of control samples from healthy donors and cancer patients. This table comes from immunoSEQ multiplex PCR, and its TCRdb copy is limited to in-frame clones, with some not included. The sample has under 200,000 clones, around 88% seen once; the top ten hold nearly 5%. Sequenced sample: blood. The receptor set was obtained from a woman in her twenties or thirties in good health.

The V gene is TRBV6-4, the J gene TRBJ2-1, with D possibly matching TRBD2 (6 bases). Germline lookup yields CDR1 MRHNA and CDR2 SNTAGT. This CDR3 contains 14 residues. Trimming took off 2 bases at V and 9 bases at J, with 14 bases between the two ends. CDR3 DNA sequence: TGTGCCAGCAGTGACAAGGGCGGGGAGGCTGAGCAGTTCTTC. It translates to CASSDKGGEAEQFF.

About this clone: Other DNA sequences from this sample encode an identical CDR3 as well. The genes are TRBV29-1 and TRBJ2-1; D may be TRBD2 (5 bases). The V and J ends lost 7 bases and 0 bases respectively, with 10 bases between them. The CDR3 has 13 amino acids. Germline V gives CDR1 SQVTM, CDR2 ANQGSEA. CDR3 in amino acids: CSGEGSSYNEQFF. The DNA for the CDR3 is TGCAGCGGTGAGGGCAGCTCCTACAATGAGCAGTTCTTC.

V usage is TRBV5-1 and J usage is TRBJ2-1, with D hard to call. V was trimmed by 0 bases and J by 2 bases, leaving 9 bases between them. The CDR3 sequence is 15 residues long. Germline V lookup: CDR1 SGHRS, CDR2 YFSETQ. CDR3 protein: CASSLVPGAYNEQFF. As DNA, the CDR3 is TGCGCCAGCAGCTTGGTTCCAGGAGCCTACAATGAGCAGTTCTTC.

V is TRBV9 and J is TRBJ2-3, with D possibly being TRBD2 (5 bases). The germline gives CDR1 SGDLS, CDR2 YYNGEE. The CDR3 consists of 14 residues. The germline V and J ends were trimmed by 4 bases and 6 bases, with 15 bases remaining between them. The CDR3 DNA follows: TGTGCCAGCAGCACCCTCTCCGGCGGGGATACGCAGTATTTT. It yields the protein CASSTLSGGDTQYF. Complete variable domain (other parts from reference TRBV9 and TRBJ2-3): DSGVTQTPKHLITATGQRVTLRCSPRSGDLSVYWYQQSLDQGLQFLIQYYNGEERAKGNILERFSAQQFPDLHSELNLSSLELGDSALYFCASSTLSGGDTQYFGPGTRLTVL.

This chain joins TRBV4-2 and TRBJ1-1; 7 nucleotides align to TRBD1. V gave up 0 bases and J gave up 2 bases; unmatched junction bases: 12. The germline V gene has CDR1 LGHNA and CDR2 YNFKEQ. The CDR3 loop spans 18 amino acids. The CDR3 nucleotides read TGTGCCAGCAGCCAAGATCCGGGACAGATGATAGGAAACACTGAAGCTTTCTTT. Amino acid sequence: CASSQDPGQMIGNTEAFF.

CDR3 DNA sequence: TGTGCCACCAGTGATCCCGATTTAGCCCAGAGCTCCTACAATGAGCAGTTCTTC. Amino acids: CATSDPDLAQSSYNEQFF. The chain carries TRBV24-1 and TRBJ2-1, with D uncertain. CDR3 length: 18 residues. V lost 3 bases to trimming and J lost 0 bases, with 17 bases between them. Germline values: CDR1 KGHDR, CDR2 SFDVKD.

V and J are TRBV7-2 and TRBJ2-5; 8 bases line up with TRBD1. Unmatched junction bases numbered 0, after V lost 1 base and J lost 2 bases. Germline loops: CDR1 SGHTA, CDR2 FQGNSA. This CDR3 region has 14 residues. CDR3 coding DNA: TGTGCCAGCAGCTTAGACAGGGGGCAAGAGACCCAGTACTTC. This gives the protein CASSLDRGQETQYF.

The chain recombines TRBV28 with TRBJ1-2; 8 nucleotides line up with TRBD1. V trimming: 5 bases; J trimming: 7 bases; junction bases outside the gene matches: 6. Germline lookup yields CDR1 MDHEN and CDR2 SYDVKM. The CDR3 spans 13 residues. Written as DNA, the CDR3 is TGTGCCAGCAGTCCAGACAGGGGCGGTGGCTACACCTTC. It specifies CASSPDRGGGYTF.

The chain combines TRBV4-1 with TRBJ2-6; a possible D gene is TRBD1 (6 bases). The CDR3 loop spans 17 amino acids. Germline lookup yields CDR1 MGHRA and CDR2 YSYEKL. Between the trimmed V and J ends, which lost 2 bases and 0 bases, there was a span of 11 bases. The CDR3 DNA reads as TGCGCCAGCAGCCAACAGGGGCCTAGCTCTGGGGCCAACGTCCTGACTTTC. Protein product: CASSQQGPSSGANVLTF.

This clone was seen more than once but under ten times. This chain connects TRBV10-2 to TRBJ2-2; D could derive from TRBD1 or TRBD2 (5 bases each). V was shortened by 4 bases and J by 4 bases, with 13 bases between the two germline ends. This CDR3 is 15 amino acids long. Germline CDR1 and CDR2: WSHSY and SAAADI. DNA for the CDR3: TGCGCCAGCAGTGTCGGGACGGCTATCACCGGGGAGCTGTTTTTT. This sequence encodes CASSVGTAITGELFF.

This clone was observed once. V is TRBV5-1 and J is TRBJ2-5, with D unclear. V lost 0 bases and J 0 bases, leaving 3 bases between the germline ends. Germline values: CDR1 SGHRS, CDR2 YFSETQ. This CDR3 comprises 13 residues. This CDR3 is CASSLDHQETQYF. CDR3 DNA sequence: TGCGCCAGCAGCTTGGACCACCAAGAGACCCAGTACTTC.

This clone is a singleton in its sample. This chain links TRBV24-1 with TRBJ2-2; no definite D call. Germline CDR1 reads KGHDR; CDR2 reads SFDVKD. CDR3 size: 12 residues. Trimming shortened V by 11 bases and J by 9 bases, and 15 bases separated the two germline ends. In DNA form, the CDR3 reads TGTGCCATCGGGCCTCCGGGCAGGGAGCTGTTTTTT. Protein sequence: CAIGPPGRELFF.

The chain couples TRBV5-4 to TRBJ1-2; 8 bases align to TRBD1. The ends lost 4 bases at V and 3 bases at J; junction bases unmatched: 14. The CDR3 has 17 residues. The germline gives CDR1 SGHNT, CDR2 YYREEE (reference sequence). The CDR3 spells CASSPDREARIHYGYTF. In DNA, the CDR3 is TGTGCCAGCAGCCCGGACAGGGAAGCCCGTATTCACTATGGCTACACCTTC.

J is TRBJ2-7 and V is TRBV28, with TRBD2 matching 9 bases. There are 14 residues in the CDR3. Germline loops: CDR1 MDHEN, CDR2 SYDVKM. V was clipped by 2 bases and J by 5 bases; unmatched bases: 4. CDR3 sequence reads: CASSLRREGDEQYF. Written as DNA, the CDR3 is TGTGCCAGCAGTTTAAGGCGGGAGGGCGACGAGCAGTACTTC.

The genes are TRBV5-1 and TRBJ1-2; 7 positions match TRBD1. Trimming at V came to 4 bases and at J to 0 bases, leaving 3 bases not matched to a gene. CDR3 size: 14 residues. The germline gives CDR1 SGHRS, CDR2 YFSETQ. CDR3 protein: CASSIQGPNYGYTF. Here the CDR3 DNA reads TGCGCCAGCAGCATACAGGGGCCTAACTATGGCTACACCTTC.